This TCR beta chain was obtained from a study of CD8 T cell repertoires and HIV-1 epitope variants. As for the study in general: Each of Twenty-five Gag and Nef epitope peptides stimulated a separate culture. Controls were a CMV, EBV and flu peptide pool, Ebola AY9 negative control, and no-peptide well. Autologous T cell-negative cells served as antigen-presenting cells in equal numbers.

Whole-study findings and limits: Most of the nine antigen-specific clonotypes appeared cross-reactive to autologous or escape variants.

TCRdb's copy holds only in-frame clones and misses some; the assay was immunoSEQ multiplex PCR. The sample lists fewer than 5,500 clones, approximately 70% occurring once. To note about this clone: The antigen remains undetermined.

Germline V gene sequence: CDR1 SGHTA, CDR2 FQGNSA. CDR3 length equals 14 residues. The germline V and J ends were trimmed by 3 bases and 4 bases, with 13 bases remaining between them. The TCR comes from a male donor with HIV. Sequencing input: cultured CD8+ T cells derived from PBMCs. The chain uses TRBV7-2 and TRBJ2-7; possible D gene TRBD2, 6 bases. The CDR3 sequence: CASSFTDAGYEQYF. CDR3 in DNA: TGTGCCAGCAGCTTTACCGACGCGGGGTACGAGCAGTACTTC.